The present entry profiles one TCR beta chain with its context. This entry belongs to a study of type 1 and type 2 diabetes patients. PCR was run on genomic DNA. Multiplex PCR with 30 forward and 13 reverse primers amplified the TCR beta CDR3. TCRdb called the multiplex PCR reads again in MiXCR, with one record for every CDR3 protein. The repertoire holds 250,000 to 300,000 distinct CDR3 sequences, with roughly 50% as singletons. The V end lost 0 bases, the J end lost 0 bases, and 10 bases lay between the germline ends. The germline CDR1 and CDR2 sequences are SGHRS and YFSETQ. This CDR3 contains 16 residues.

Material: peripheral blood mononuclear cells (PBMCs). The sequence came from a young man with type 2 diabetes. V and J are TRBV5-1 and TRBJ2-1, with D possibly matching TRBD2 (6 bases). The CDR3 region is CASSLDGRGSYNEQFF. The DNA of the CDR3 is TGCGCCAGCAGCTTGGACGGGAGAGGCTCCTACAATGAGCAGTTCTTC.